Sequencing of this T cell receptor beta chain was carried out in a study of OX40 agonist ivuxolimab in advanced cancers. Study context: Dose-escalation patients were diagnosed with hepatocellular carcinoma, melanoma, renal cell cancer or head and neck cancer.

Comments on this clone: Its antigen remains unidentified.

Study observations and caveats: Expanded peripheral T cells had an undetermined antigen specificity. Normalized T-cell clonal expansion was also low in some nonresponders.

V lost 2 bases to trimming and J lost 5 bases, with 9 bases between them. The CDR3 covers 14 residues. Germline V lookup: CDR1 SGHVS, CDR2 FQNEAQ. TCRdb's copy holds only in-frame clones and misses some; the assay was immunoSEQ multiplex PCR. The sample holds about 73,000 clones; around 90% are singletons and the top ten take more than 2.5%. Excluded were patients having autoimmune disease history or systemic immunosuppression. The sample consisted of CD4+ or CD8+ T cells sorted from blood, taken in a trial of the OX40 agonist ivuxolimab. The clonotype originates from an adult with an advanced solid tumor such as melanoma, head and neck, liver or kidney cancer. The rearrangement joins TRBV7-8 to TRBJ1-4; D gene uncertain. CDR3 nucleotides: TGTGCCAGCAGCTTATCAATGGGAAATGAAAAACTGTTTTTT. Translating it yields CASSLSMGNEKLFF.